This record concerns one T cell receptor beta chain sequence. The antigen remains undetermined. The data belong to a study of T cell responses to AZD1222 COVID-19 vaccine. About the research overall: Pooled samples include second doses given at about 4 or 12 weeks.

Study observations and caveats: Per reports, nearly half of all spike-specific TCRs target regions that are unmutated in variants. Spike was spanned by vaccine-associated CD4 TCRs, which were dominant at 160-218 and 743-854. Baseline seropositivity occurred in only a handful of AZD1222 recipients.

After removal of 4 bases from V and 6 bases from J, the junction contained 4 bases not matched to a gene. This CDR3 contains 14 residues. Per germline, CDR1 SGHRS and CDR2 YFSETQ. Sequencing was performed with immunoSEQ multiplex PCR; in TCRdb, only in-frame clones are kept and a portion is missing. Here the sample spans around 150,000 clones, more than 75% being singletons. The sequence came from an adult in good health. Specimen: peripheral blood, collected on day 0 of AZD1222 vaccination. V gene TRBV5-1 combines with J gene TRBJ1-5; 10 bases map to TRBD1. The CDR3 loop is CASSPGQGVQPQHF. As DNA, the CDR3 is TGCGCCAGCAGCCCTGGACAGGGGGTTCAGCCCCAGCATTTT.